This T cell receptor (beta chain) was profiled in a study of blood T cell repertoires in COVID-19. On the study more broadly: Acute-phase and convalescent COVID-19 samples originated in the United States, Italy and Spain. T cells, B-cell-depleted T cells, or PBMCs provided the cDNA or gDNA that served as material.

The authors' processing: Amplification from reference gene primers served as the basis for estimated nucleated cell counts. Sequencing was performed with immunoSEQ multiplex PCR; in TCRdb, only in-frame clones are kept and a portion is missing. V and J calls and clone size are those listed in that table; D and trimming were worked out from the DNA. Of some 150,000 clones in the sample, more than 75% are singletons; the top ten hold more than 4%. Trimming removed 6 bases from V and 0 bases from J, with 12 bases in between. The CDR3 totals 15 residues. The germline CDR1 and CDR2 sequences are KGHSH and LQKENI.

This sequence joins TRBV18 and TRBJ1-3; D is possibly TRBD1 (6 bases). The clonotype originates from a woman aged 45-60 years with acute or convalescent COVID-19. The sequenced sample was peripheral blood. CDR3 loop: CASSRDTFSGNTIYF. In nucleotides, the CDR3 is TGTGCCAGCTCCAGGGACACCTTCTCTGGAAACACCATATATTTT.